Listed below are T cell receptor beta chains from one sample, sequenced in a study of spatial heterogeneity in lung cancer. One entry per CDR3 protein, called by TCRdb with MiXCR from the 5' RACE reads. The sample has some 21,000 distinct CDR3 sequences; 4.5% to 5% are singletons. The sequencing used PBMCs, collected at surgery. The receptors here all came from a male donor with early-stage non-small cell lung cancer. Both conserved end residues are part of each CDR3.

>14|TRBV10-3
CAISESGGNQPQHF
>15|TRBV28
CASSSAGTVNQPQHF
>12|TRBV24-1
CATSDRRGVQYF
>15|TRBV7-2
CASSLVRAQDEKLFF
>16|TRBV10-1
CASSASGGYSYNEQFF
>15|TRBV20-1
CSARDSQRNTDTQYF
>14|TRBV28
CASSFVNSGNTIYF
>14|TRBV28
CASSQGGGEQPQHF
>13|TRBV28
CASSLGYGTEAFF
>14|TRBV30
CAWRREGNTGELFF
>14|TRBV7-9
CASSFGPAGETQYF
>16|TRBV7-9
CASSLEGYPNTGELFF
>16|TRBV2
CASSYPRDRGQETQYF
>12|TRBV6-5
CASRGTGEKLFF
>14|TRBV7-2
CASSLGRGATEAFF
>15|TRBV3-1
CASSRSNSGDQPQHF
>12|TRBV29-1
CSADDPARGQFF